Following are 6 T cell receptor beta chains from one sample sequenced in a study of shared clonotypes between healthy human individuals. Method: immunoSEQ multiplex PCR; TCRdb's copy keeps in-frame clones and lacks some. The profile covers a few million clones, with 80% to 95% appearing a single time and about 1.6% taken by the ten largest. Naive-designated CD8 cells lacked CD45RO, were positively enriched for CCR7, and omitted terminally differentiated effector memory CD45RA+ cells. Specimen: naive CD8+ T cells from PBMCs. The receptors derive from a man aged 18 to 29 in good health. Some clones in this sample may be carry-over from other donors' samples.

V gene TRBV7-3 combines with J gene TRBJ2-5; D is undetermined. V was shortened by 5 bases and J by 10 bases, with 14 bases between the two germline ends. This CDR3 has 12 residues. Per the germline V gene, CDR1 is SGHTA and CDR2 is FQGTGA. The CDR3 sequence: CASSSRHLDQYF. The DNA for the CDR3 is TGTGCCAGCAGCAGCCGTCACCTGGACCAGTACTTC.

The genes are TRBV27 and TRBJ2-1, with D maybe TRBD2 (6 bases). Trimming shortened V by 2 bases and J by 5 bases, and 13 bases separated the two germline ends. From germline, CDR1 is MNHEY and CDR2 SMNVEV (reference sequence). The CDR3 consists of 15 residues. The CDR3 loop reads CASSLRGTPDNEQFF. As DNA, the CDR3 is TGTGCCAGCAGTTTACGGGGGACTCCCGACAATGAGCAGTTCTTC.

The genes are TRBV28 and TRBJ2-7; D remains unclear. Germline CDR1 MDHEN, CDR2 SYDVKM. The CDR3 covers 11 residues. Between the trimmed V and J ends, which lost 4 bases and 6 bases, there was a span of 7 bases. The CDR3 loop is CASSWVGEQYF. The CDR3 bases are TGTGCCAGCAGTTGGGTGGGCGAGCAGTACTTC.

A note on this clone: At the DNA level, this CDR3 is encoded by other sequences in the same sample as well. V is TRBV10-3 and J is TRBJ1-1, with D unresolved. The germline V gene encodes CDR1 ENHRY and CDR2 SYGVKD. The CDR3 spans 12 residues. The V gene lost 3 bases and the J gene lost 5 bases, with 7 bases spanning the gap. DNA of the CDR3: TGTGCCATCAGTGAAACCGGGACTGAAGCTTTCTTT. Protein: CAISETGTEAFF.

CDR3 protein: CASSLARGAGVGETQYF. The CDR3 DNA reads TGCGCCAGCAGCTTGGCCCGGGGAGCGGGAGTTGGGGAGACCCAGTACTTC. The chain recombines TRBV5-1 with TRBJ2-5; TRBD2 matches at 8 bases. Germline V gene sequence: CDR1 SGHRS, CDR2 YFSETQ. The CDR3 loop spans 17 amino acids. V trimming: 0 bases; J trimming: 5 bases; junction bases outside the gene matches: 12.

The rearrangement links TRBV7-6 to TRBJ2-1; 10 nucleotides align to TRBD2. Trimming removed 2 bases from V and 7 bases from J; junction bases left unmatched: 5. CDR1 and CDR2 (germline): SGHVS, FNYEAQ. The length of the CDR3 is 15 residues. Here the CDR3 DNA reads TGTGCCAGCAGCTTAATACTAGCGGGACATAATGAGCAGTTCTTC. It codes for CASSLILAGHNEQFF. The variable domain in full, with the rest retrieved from reference TRBV7-6 and TRBJ2-1, is GAGVSQSPRYKVTKRGQDVALRCDPISGHVSLYWYRQALGQGPEFLTYFNYEAQQDKSGLPNDRFSAERPEGSISTLTIQRTEQRDSAMYRCASSLILAGHNEQFFGPGTRLTVL.